A single sample is the source of the 9 T cell receptor beta chains below, sequenced in a study of blood T cell repertoires in COVID-19. Assay used: immunoSEQ multiplex PCR; TCRdb lists only in-frame clones, some missing. The sample yields around 230,000 clones, about nine tenths seen once. Sequencing was carried out using PBMCs or T cells enriched from blood (not recorded which). These receptors originate from a woman aged 35 to 49 with acute COVID-19.

The chain employs TRBV7-6 and TRBJ2-2; 9 bases are shared with TRBD1. This CDR3 contains 16 residues. CDR1 and CDR2 from the germline V gene are SGHVS and FNYEAQ. The junction had 4 bases not matched to a gene; V was cut back by 1 base and J by 4 bases. CDR3 sequence (DNA): TGTGCCAGCAGCTTAGACAGGGGGCTTGGCACCGGGGAGCTGTTTTTT. The encoded protein is CASSLDRGLGTGELFF.

The chain couples TRBV18 to TRBJ1-1, with 7 bases fitting TRBD1. After removal of 2 bases from V and 8 bases from J, the junction contained 2 bases not matched to a gene. The CDR3 covers 12 residues. Germline CDR1 KGHSH, CDR2 LQKENI. The CDR3 sequence: CASSPVTGEAFF. The DNA for the CDR3 is TGTGCCAGCTCACCAGTGACAGGGGAAGCTTTCTTT.

This rearrangement joins TRBV10-2 to TRBJ1-5; TRBD1 matches 9 bases. The CDR3 totals 15 residues. Germline V gives CDR1 WSHSY, CDR2 SAAADI. V dropped 6 bases and J dropped 5; count of bases not matched to a gene: 8. The CDR3 DNA sequence: TGCGCCAGCAGACCAGGACAGGGGATTTATCAGCCCCAGCATTTT. It codes for CASRPGQGIYQPQHF.

This clone was seen more than once but under ten times. J is TRBJ2-2 and V is TRBV6-5; TRBD1 matches 7 bases. V lost 2 bases, J lost 1 base, and 1 base stayed unmatched. Per germline, CDR1 MNHEY and CDR2 SVGAGI. The length of the CDR3 is 15 residues. The CDR3 reads CASSYGTENTGELFF. The CDR3 bases are TGTGCCAGCAGTTACGGGACAGAGAACACCGGGGAGCTGTTTTTT.

V gene TRBV6-5 combines with J gene TRBJ1-5, with a weak D call TRBD1 (6 bases). The CDR3 loop spans 15 amino acids. Germline lookup yields CDR1 MNHEY and CDR2 SVGAGI. V was trimmed by 0 bases and J by 6 bases, leaving 12 bases between them. As DNA, the CDR3 is TGTGCCAGCAGTTACTCGACACTGGACAGTCAGCCCCAGCATTTT. Translated, it gives CASSYSTLDSQPQHF.

This chain links TRBV9 with TRBJ2-3; a possible D gene is TRBD2 (7 bases). The CDR3 sequence is 17 residues long. V dropped 5 bases and J dropped 2 bases, with 21 bases sitting between them. CDR1 and CDR2 from the germline V gene are SGDLS and YYNGEE. This CDR3 is CASRVTAGGGPTDTQYF. DNA of the CDR3: TGTGCCAGCAGAGTGACCGCCGGCGGGGGCCCCACAGATACGCAGTATTTT.

The chain combines TRBV9 with TRBJ2-5, with 7 bases identical to TRBD2. CDR1 SGDLS and CDR2 YYNGEE come from the germline V gene. V shed 4 bases, J shed 3 bases, and the junction held 15 bases outside the gene matches. The CDR3 is made up of 17 amino acids. The CDR3: CASSKGLPYLGEETQYF. CDR3 sequence (DNA): TGTGCCAGCAGCAAGGGACTACCCTACCTCGGGGAAGAGACCCAGTACTTC. Complete variable domain (other parts from reference TRBV9 and TRBJ2-5): DSGVTQTPKHLITATGQRVTLRCSPRSGDLSVYWYQQSLDQGLQFLIQYYNGEERAKGNILERFSAQQFPDLHSELNLSSLELGDSALYFCASSKGLPYLGEETQYFGPGTRLLVL.

The gene calls are TRBV19 and TRBJ1-2; 7 bases are shared with TRBD1. Per the germline V gene, CDR1 is LNHDA and CDR2 is SQIVND (reference sequence). V trimming: 11 bases; J trimming: 0 bases; junction bases outside the gene matches: 9. This CDR3 has 14 amino acids. Here the CDR3 DNA reads TGTGCCGCCCGACAGGGCCCCCCTAACTATGGCTACACCTTC. Amino acid sequence: CAARQGPPNYGYTF.

The chain combines TRBV15 with TRBJ2-4; 8 positions agree with TRBD1. Trimming took 5 bases from V and 6 from J; bases not matched to a gene: 3. CDR1 is LNHNV, CDR2 YYDKDF, per germline (reference sequence). The CDR3 totals 13 residues. This CDR3 reads CATSGQGVNIQYF. For the CDR3, the DNA is TGTGCCACCAGCGGACAGGGTGTAAACATTCAGTACTTC.